Sequencing of this T cell receptor (beta chain) was carried out in a study of blood T cell repertoires in COVID-19. In the study overall: Samples of COVID-19 (acute and convalescent) were obtained from the United States, Italy and Spain. The analysed material was cDNA or gDNA that came from T cells, B-cell-depleted T cells, or PBMCs.

The length of the CDR3 is 15 residues. Germline values: CDR1 SNHLY, CDR2 FYNNEI. Trimming removed 8 bases at V and 3 bases at J, with 17 bases between. In the authors' methods: The authors estimated nucleated cell counts from reference gene primer amplification. Data came from immunoSEQ multiplex PCR; TCRdb stores just in-frame clones and leaves some out. The DNA was the basis for D and trimming; V, J and clone size are from that table. The sample consists of about 98,000 clones, roughly 86% of them appearing once. The chain uses TRBV2 and TRBJ1-5; tentative D call: TRBD1 (5 bases). Sequenced material: peripheral blood. The origin of this receptor is a man aged 50-60 years with acute or convalescent COVID-19. The CDR3 sequence is CASSSFGAPNQPQHF. The DNA for the CDR3 is TGTGCCAGCTCCTCGTTTGGGGCACCCAATCAGCCCCAGCATTTT.